The T cell receptor beta chain under discussion was sequenced for a study of T cell responses to AZD1222 COVID-19 vaccine. With 3 bases removed from V and 5 bases from J, the gap between germline ends came to 20 bases. Germline assignment: CDR1 SGHRS and CDR2 YFSETQ. The CDR3 runs to 17 residues. Study-level results: Of spike-specific TCRs, nearly half reportedly target regions left unmutated in variants. The study identified only a handful of AZD1222 recipients as seropositive at baseline. The donor cohort was predominantly white British with a female majority, and clonal diversity may have been underestimated.

For this clone: The antigen remains undetermined.

Profiled with immunoSEQ multiplex PCR; TCRdb holds only in-frame clones, not every one. The data hold about 140,000 clones, with 80% to 95% observed a single time. Sample: peripheral blood, taken 28 days after the second AZD1222 dose. The clonotype was recovered from an adult who received the AZD1222 COVID-19 vaccine. The V gene is TRBV5-1, the J gene TRBJ1-4, with D possibly TRBD1 on 5 matching bases. Here the CDR3 DNA reads TGCGCCAGCAGCTCTCGCGAGTGGGGCAGCTCAAATGAAAAACTGTTTTTT. It codes for CASSSREWGSSNEKLFF. Variable domain in full (rest from reference TRBV5-1 and TRBJ1-4): KAGVTQTPRYLIKTRGQQVTLSCSPISGHRSVSWYQQTPGQGLQFLFEYFSETQRNKGNFPGRFSGRQFSNSRSEMNVSTLELGDSALYLCASSSREWGSSNEKLFFGSGTQLSVL.